Included here is one TCR beta chain sequence, with context. Clones were sequenced by immunoSEQ multiplex PCR, and TCRdb holds only the in-frame ones, with some missing. Of approximately 89,000 clones detected, 80% appear once; the ten largest clones hold under 20%. The data belong to a study of blood T cell repertoires in COVID-19. About the research overall: Donors in the United States, Italy and Spain gave samples during acute or convalescent COVID-19.

In germline, CDR1 is LGHDT, CDR2 YNNKEL (reference sequence). CDR3 length: 15 residues. The V segment lost 0 bases and the J segment 3 bases; nucleotides outside the gene matches: 4. The V call is TRBV3-1 (or the pseudogene TRBV3-2), the J call TRBJ2-7; 8 nucleotides match TRBD2. The specimen was peripheral blood. The sequence was obtained from a human donor in a cohort sampled during active COVID-19. CDR3 nucleotides: TGTGCCAGCAGCCAAGATCGGCGGGGGGTCTACGAGCAGTACTTC. Protein product: CASSQDRRGVYEQYF.